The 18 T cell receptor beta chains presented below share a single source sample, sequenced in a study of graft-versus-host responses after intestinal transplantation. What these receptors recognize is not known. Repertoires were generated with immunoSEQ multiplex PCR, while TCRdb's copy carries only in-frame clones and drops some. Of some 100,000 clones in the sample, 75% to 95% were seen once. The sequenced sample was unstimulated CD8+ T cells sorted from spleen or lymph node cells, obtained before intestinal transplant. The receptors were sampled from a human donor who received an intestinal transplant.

The CDR3 region has the DNA TGCAGCGTTTGTTTCATTTGGTGGGGGGAGACCCAGTACTTC. Translated: CSVCFIWWGETQYF. V and J are TRBV29-1 and TRBJ2-5, with D perhaps assigned TRBD1 or TRBD2 (5 bases each). V was trimmed by 5 bases and J by 5 bases, leaving 18 bases between them. The CDR3 consists of 14 residues. Per germline, CDR1 SQVTM and CDR2 ANQGSEA.

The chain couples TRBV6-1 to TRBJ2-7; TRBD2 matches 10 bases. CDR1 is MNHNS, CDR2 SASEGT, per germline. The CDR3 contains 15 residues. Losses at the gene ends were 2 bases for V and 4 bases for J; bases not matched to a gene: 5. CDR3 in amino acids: CASSERGTSAYEQYF. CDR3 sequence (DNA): TGTGCCAGCAGTGAAAGGGGGACTAGCGCGTACGAGCAGTACTTC.

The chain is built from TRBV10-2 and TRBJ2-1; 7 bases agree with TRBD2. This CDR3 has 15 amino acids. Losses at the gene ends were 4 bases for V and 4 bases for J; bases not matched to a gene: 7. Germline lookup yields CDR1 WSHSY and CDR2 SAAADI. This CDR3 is CASSVWWGGYNEQFF. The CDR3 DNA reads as TGCGCCAGCAGTGTTTGGTGGGGGGGGTACAATGAGCAGTTCTTC.

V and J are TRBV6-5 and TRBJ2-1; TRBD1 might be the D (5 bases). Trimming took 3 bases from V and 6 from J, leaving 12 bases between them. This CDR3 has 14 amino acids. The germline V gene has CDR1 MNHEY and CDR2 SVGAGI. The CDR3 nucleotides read TGTGCCAGCAGTTATCAAGGGGAAGCCAATGAGCAGTTCTTC. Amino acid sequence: CASSYQGEANEQFF.

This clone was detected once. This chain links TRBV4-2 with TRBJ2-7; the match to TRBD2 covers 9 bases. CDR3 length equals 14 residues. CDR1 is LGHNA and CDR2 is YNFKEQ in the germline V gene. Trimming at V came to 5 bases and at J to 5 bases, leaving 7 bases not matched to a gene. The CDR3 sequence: CASSSSGGYDEQYF. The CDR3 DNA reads TGTGCCAGCAGCTCCAGCGGGGGGTACGACGAGCAGTACTTC.

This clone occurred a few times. The CDR3 DNA reads as TGTGCCAGCAGTGAAGATTTGGGACAGGGGGCATACGAGCAGTACTTC. It yields the protein CASSEDLGQGAYEQYF. V usage is TRBV2 and J usage is TRBJ2-7, with 12 bases that match TRBD1. Germline V gene sequence: CDR1 SNHLY, CDR2 FYNNEI. V was pared by 1 base and J by 4 bases, with 5 bases of the junction left unmatched. The CDR3 is made up of 16 amino acids.

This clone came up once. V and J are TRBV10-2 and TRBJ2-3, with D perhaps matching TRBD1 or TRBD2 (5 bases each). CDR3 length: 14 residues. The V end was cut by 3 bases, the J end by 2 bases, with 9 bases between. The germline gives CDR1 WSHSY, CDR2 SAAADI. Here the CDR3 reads CASSDGTYTDTQYF. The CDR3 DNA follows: TGCGCCAGCAGTGATGGGACGTACACAGATACGCAGTATTTT.

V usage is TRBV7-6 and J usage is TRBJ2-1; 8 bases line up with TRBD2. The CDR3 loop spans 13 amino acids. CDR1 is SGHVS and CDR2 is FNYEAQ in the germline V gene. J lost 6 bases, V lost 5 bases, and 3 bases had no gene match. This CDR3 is CASSTLAANEQFF. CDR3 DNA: TGTGCCAGCAGCACACTAGCGGCCAATGAGCAGTTCTTC.

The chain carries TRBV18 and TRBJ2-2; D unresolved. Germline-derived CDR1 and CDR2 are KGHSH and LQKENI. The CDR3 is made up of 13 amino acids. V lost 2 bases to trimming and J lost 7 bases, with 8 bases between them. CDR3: CASSPVKSGELFF. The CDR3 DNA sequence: TGTGCCAGCTCACCAGTGAAAAGCGGGGAGCTGTTTTTT. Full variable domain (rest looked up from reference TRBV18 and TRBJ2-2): NAGVMQNPRHLVRRRGQEARLRCSPMKGHSHVYWYRQLPEEGLKFMVYLQKENIIDESGMPKERFSAEFPKEGPSILRIQQVVRGDSAAYFCASSPVKSGELFFGEGSRLTVL.

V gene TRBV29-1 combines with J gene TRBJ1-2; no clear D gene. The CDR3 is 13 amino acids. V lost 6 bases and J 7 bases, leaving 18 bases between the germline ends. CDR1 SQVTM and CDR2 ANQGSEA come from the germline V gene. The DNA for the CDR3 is TGCAGCGTACCGGGAGGCGGAAAGGGTGGCTACACCTTC. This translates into CSVPGGGKGGYTF.

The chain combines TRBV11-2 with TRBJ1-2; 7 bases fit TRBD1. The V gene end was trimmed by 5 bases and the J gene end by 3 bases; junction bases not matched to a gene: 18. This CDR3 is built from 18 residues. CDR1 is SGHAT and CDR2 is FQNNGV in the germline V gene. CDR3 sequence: CASSQRDSSPDWYYGYTF. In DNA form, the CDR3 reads TGTGCCAGCAGCCAGAGGGACAGTAGTCCCGATTGGTACTATGGCTACACCTTC. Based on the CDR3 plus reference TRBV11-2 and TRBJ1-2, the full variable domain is EAGVAQSPRYKIIEKRQSVAFWCNPISGHATLYWYQQILGQGPKLLIQFQNNGVVDDSQLPKDRFSAERLKGVDSTLKIQPAKLEDSAVYLCASSQRDSSPDWYYGYTFGSGTRLTVV.

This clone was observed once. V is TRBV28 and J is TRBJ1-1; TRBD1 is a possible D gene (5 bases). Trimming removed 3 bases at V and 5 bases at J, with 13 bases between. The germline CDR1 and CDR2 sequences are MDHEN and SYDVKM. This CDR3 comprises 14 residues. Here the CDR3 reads CASSFPGEGTEAFF. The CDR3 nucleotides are TGTGCCAGCAGTTTTCCCGGGGAGGGGACTGAAGCTTTCTTT.

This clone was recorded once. The CDR3 sequence is CASSPVAGAGGDTQYF. CDR3 bases: TGTGCCAGCAGTCCGGTAGCGGGGGCCGGGGGAGATACGCAGTATTTT. The chain carries TRBV27 and TRBJ2-3; 9 bases fit TRBD2. With 5 bases clipped from V and 5 bases from J, the junction kept 11 bases outside the gene matches. The CDR3 loop spans 16 amino acids. From germline, CDR1 is MNHEY and CDR2 SMNVEV (reference sequence).

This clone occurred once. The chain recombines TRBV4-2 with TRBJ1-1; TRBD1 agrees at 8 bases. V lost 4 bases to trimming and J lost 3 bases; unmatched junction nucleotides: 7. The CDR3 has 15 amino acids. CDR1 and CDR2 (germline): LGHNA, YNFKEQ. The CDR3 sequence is CASSPTGGQDTEAFF. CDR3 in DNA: TGTGCCAGCAGCCCCACAGGGGGTCAGGACACTGAAGCTTTCTTT.

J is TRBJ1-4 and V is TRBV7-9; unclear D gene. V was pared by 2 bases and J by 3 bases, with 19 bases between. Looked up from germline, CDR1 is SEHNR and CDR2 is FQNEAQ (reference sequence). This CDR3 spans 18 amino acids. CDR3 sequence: CASSLHKVIVLANEKLFF. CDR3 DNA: TGTGCCAGCAGCTTACACAAGGTTATAGTACTGGCTAATGAAAAACTGTTTTTT.

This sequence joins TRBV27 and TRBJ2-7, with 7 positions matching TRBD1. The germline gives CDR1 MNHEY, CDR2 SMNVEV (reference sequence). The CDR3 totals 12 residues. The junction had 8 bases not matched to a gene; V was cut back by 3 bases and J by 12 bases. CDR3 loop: CASSFALGQMYF. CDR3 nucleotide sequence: TGTGCCAGCAGTTTCGCCTTGGGACAGATGTACTTC.

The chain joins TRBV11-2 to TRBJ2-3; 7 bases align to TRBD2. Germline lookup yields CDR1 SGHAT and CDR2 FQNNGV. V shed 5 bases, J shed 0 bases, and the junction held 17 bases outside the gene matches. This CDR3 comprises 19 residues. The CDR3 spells CASSPEASGAAPSTDTQYF. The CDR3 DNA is TGTGCCAGCAGCCCAGAAGCTAGCGGAGCCGCTCCTAGCACAGATACGCAGTATTTT.

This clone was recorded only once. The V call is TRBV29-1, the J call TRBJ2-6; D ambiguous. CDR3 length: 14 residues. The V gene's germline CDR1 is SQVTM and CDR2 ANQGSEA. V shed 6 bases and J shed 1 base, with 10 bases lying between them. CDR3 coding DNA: TGCAGCGTAGCTGAGGAGTCTGGGGCCAACGTCCTGACTTTC. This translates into CSVAEESGANVLTF.